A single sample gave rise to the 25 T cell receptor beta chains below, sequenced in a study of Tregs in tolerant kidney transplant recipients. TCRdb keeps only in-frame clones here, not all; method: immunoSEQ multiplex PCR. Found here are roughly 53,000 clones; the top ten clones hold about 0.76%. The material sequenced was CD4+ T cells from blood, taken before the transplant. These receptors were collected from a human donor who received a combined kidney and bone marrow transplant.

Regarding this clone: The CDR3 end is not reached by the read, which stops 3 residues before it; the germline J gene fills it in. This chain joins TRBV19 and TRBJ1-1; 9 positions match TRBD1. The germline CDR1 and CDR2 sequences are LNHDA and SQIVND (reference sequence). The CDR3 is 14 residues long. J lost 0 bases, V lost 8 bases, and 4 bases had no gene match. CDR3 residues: CASRDRVMNTEAFF. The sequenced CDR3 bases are TGTGCCAGTCGGGACAGGGTCATGAACACTGAA.

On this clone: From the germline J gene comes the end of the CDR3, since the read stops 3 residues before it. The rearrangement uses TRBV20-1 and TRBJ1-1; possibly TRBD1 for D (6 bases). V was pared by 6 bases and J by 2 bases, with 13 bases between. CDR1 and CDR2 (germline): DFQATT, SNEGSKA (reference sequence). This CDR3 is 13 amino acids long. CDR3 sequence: CSARQDTNTEAFF. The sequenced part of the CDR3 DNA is TGCAGTGCCAGACAGGACACAAACACTGAA.

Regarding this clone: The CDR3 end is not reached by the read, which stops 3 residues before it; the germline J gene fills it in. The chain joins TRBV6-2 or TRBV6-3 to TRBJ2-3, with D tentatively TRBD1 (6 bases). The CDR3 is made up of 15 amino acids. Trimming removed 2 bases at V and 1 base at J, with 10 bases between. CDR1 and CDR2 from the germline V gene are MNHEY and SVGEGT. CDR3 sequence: CASSYGGRGTDTQYF. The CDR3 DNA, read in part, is TGTGCCAGCAGTTACGGGGGCAGAGGCACAGATACG.

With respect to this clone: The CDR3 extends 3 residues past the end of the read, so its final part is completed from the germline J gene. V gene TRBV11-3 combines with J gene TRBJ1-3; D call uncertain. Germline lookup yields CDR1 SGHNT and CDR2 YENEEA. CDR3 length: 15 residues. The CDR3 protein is CASRLAPGPRNTIYF. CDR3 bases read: TGTGCAAGTCGCTTAGCGCCGGGTCCTCGAAACACC.

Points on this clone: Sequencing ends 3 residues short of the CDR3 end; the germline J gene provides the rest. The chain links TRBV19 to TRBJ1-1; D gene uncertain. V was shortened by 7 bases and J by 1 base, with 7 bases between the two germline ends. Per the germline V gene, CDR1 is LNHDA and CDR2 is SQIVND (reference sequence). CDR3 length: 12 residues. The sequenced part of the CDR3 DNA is TGTGCCAGTATCGCGGGGAACACTGAA. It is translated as CASIAGNTE. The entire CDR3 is CASIAGNTEAFF.

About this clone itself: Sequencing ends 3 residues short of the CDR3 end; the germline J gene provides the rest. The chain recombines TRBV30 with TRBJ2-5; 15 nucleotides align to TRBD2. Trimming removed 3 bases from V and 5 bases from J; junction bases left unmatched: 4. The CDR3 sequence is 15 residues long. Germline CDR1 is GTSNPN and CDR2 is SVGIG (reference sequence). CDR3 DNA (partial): TGTGCCTGGAGGGGACTAGCGGGAGGTAGCGAGACC. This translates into CAWRGLAGGSET. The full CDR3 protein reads CAWRGLAGGSETQYF.

CDR3 residues: CASSSRGKGTKELFF. CDR3 DNA (partial): TGTGCCAGTAGTTCCCGCGGTAAGGGGACTAAGGAG. The chain has TRBV19 and TRBJ2-2; 7 bases match TRBD2. The DNA ends 3 residues before the CDR3 does, and the rest of the CDR3 is filled in from the germline J gene. J was trimmed by 10 bases and V by 5 bases; bases with no gene match: 13. The CDR3 sequence is 15 residues long. Germline V gene sequence: CDR1 LNHDA, CDR2 SQIVND (reference sequence).

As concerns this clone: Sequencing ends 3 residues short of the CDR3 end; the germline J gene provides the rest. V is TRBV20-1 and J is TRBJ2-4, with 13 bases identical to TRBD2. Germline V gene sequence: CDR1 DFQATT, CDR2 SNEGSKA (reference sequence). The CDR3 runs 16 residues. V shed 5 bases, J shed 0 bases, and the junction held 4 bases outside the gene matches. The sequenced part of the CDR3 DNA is TGCAGTGCTTTCAGGACTAGCGGGGGAGCCAAAAACATT. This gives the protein CSAFRTSGGAKNI. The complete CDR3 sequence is CSAFRTSGGAKNIQYF.

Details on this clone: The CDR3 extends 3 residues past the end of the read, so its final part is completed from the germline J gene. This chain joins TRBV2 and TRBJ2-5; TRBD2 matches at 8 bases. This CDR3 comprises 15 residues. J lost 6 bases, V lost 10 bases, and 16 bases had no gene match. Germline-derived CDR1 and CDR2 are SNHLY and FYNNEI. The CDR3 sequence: CATRFGAGGTKTQYF. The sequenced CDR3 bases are TGTGCCACCAGATTTGGGGCGGGGGGAACGAAGACC. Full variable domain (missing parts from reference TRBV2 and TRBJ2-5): EPEVTQTPSHQVTQMGQEVILRCVPISNHLYFYWYRQILGQKVEFLVSFYNNEISEKSEIFDDQFSVERPDGSNFTLKIRSTKLEDSAMYFCATRFGAGGTKTQYFGPGTRLLVL.

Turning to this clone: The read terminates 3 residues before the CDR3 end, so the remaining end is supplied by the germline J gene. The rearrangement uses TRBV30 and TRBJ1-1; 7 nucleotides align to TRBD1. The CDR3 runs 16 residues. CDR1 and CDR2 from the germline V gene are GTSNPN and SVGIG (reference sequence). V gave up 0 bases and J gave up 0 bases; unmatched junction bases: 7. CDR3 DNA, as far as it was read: TGTGCCTGGAGTGTTCCCCTAACAGGGGTGAACACTGAA. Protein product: CAWSVPLTGVNTE. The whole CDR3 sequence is CAWSVPLTGVNTEAFF.

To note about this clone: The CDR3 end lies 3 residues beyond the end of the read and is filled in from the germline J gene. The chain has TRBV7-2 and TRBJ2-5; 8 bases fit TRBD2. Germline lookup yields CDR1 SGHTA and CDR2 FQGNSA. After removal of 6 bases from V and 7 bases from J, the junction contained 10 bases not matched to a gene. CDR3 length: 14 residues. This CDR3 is CASSTLGLAPTQYF. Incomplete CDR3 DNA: TGTGCCAGCAGTACTCTCGGACTAGCCCCGACC.

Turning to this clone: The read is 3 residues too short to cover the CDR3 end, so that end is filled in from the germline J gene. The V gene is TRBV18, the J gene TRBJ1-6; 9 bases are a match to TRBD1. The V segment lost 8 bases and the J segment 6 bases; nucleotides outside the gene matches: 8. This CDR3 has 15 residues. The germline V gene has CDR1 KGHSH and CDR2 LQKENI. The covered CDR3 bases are TGTGCCAGCGGGACAGGGACCATACTTAATTCACCC. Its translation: CASGTGTILNSP. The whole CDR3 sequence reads CASGTGTILNSPLHF.

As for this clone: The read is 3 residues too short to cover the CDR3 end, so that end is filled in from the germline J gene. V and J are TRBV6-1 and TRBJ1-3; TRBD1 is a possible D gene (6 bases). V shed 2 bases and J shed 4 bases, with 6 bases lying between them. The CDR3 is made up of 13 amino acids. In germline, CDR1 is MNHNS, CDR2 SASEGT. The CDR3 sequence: CASSEQGGNTIYF. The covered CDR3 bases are TGTGCCAGCAGTGAACAGGGGGGAAACACC.

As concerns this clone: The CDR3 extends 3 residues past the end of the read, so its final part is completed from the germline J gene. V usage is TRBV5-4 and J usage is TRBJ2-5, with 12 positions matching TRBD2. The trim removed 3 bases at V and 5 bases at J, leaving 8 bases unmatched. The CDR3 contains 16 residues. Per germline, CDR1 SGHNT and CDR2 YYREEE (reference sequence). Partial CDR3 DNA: TGTGCCAGCAGCTCAACCCTAGCGGGGGGGTGGGAGACC. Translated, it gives CASSSTLAGGWET. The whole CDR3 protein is CASSSTLAGGWETQYF.

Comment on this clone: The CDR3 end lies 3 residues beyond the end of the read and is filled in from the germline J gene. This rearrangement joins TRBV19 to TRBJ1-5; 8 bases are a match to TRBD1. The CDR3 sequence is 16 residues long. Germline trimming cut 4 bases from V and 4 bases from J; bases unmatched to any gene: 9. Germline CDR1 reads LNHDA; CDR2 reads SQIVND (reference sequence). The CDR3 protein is CASSNGGTGENQPQHF. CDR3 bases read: TGTGCCAGTAGTAATGGGGGGACAGGAGAAAATCAGCCC.

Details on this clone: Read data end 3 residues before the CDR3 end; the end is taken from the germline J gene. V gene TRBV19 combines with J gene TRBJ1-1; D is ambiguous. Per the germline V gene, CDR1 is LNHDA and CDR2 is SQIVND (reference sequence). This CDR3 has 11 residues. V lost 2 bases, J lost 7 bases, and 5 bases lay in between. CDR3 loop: CASSISIEAFF. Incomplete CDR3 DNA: TGTGCCAGTAGTATATCTATTGAA.

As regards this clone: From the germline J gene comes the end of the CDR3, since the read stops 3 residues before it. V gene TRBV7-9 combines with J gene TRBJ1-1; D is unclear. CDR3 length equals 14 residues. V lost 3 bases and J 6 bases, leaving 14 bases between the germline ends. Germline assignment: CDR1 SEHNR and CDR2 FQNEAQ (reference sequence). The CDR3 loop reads CASSFYLGRPEAFF. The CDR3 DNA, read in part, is TGTGCCAGCAGCTTCTACCTAGGAAGACCTGAA.

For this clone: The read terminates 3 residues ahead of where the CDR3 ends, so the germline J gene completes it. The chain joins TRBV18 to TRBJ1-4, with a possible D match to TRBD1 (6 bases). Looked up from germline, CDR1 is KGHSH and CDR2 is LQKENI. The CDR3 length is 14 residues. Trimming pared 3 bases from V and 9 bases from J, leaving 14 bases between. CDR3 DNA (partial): TGTGCCAGCTCACCCTCAGGGGACCGTCAAAAA. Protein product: CASSPSGDRQK. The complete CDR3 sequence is CASSPSGDRQKLFF. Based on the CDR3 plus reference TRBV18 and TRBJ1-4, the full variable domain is NAGVMQNPRHLVRRRGQEARLRCSPMKGHSHVYWYRQLPEEGLKFMVYLQKENIIDESGMPKERFSAEFPKEGPSILRIQQVVRGDSAAYFCASSPSGDRQKLFFGSGTQLSVL.

CDR3 bases read: TGTGCCAGCATGGCGGAATTGGAGCAGCCC. The encoded protein is CASMAELEQP. The entire CDR3 sequence reads CASMAELEQPQHF. This chain uses TRBV2 with TRBJ1-5; D unresolved. The sequenced fragment ends 3 residues before the CDR3 boundary, so the rest is inferred from the germline J gene. Germline CDR1 is SNHLY and CDR2 is FYNNEI. Trimming took off 7 bases at V and 7 bases at J, with 14 bases between the two ends. The CDR3 loop spans 13 amino acids.

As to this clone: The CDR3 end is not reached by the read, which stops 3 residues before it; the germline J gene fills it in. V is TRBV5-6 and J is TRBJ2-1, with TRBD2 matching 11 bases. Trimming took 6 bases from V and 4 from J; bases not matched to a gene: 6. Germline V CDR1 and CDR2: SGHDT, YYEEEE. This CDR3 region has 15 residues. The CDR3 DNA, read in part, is TGTGCCAGCAAAACCGGGACTAGCGGATACAATGAG. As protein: CASKTGTSGYNE. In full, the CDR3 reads CASKTGTSGYNEQFF.

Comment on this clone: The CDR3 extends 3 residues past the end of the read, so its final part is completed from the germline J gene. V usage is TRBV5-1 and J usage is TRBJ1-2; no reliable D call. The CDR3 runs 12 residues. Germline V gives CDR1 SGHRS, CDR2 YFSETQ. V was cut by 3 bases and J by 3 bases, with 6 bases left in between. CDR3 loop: CASSSGYYGYTF. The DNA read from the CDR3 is TGCGCCAGCAGCTCGGGGTACTATGGC. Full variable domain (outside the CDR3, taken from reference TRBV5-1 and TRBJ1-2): KAGVTQTPRYLIKTRGQQVTLSCSPISGHRSVSWYQQTPGQGLQFLFEYFSETQRNKGNFPGRFSGRQFSNSRSEMNVSTLELGDSALYLCASSSGYYGYTFGSGTRLTVV.

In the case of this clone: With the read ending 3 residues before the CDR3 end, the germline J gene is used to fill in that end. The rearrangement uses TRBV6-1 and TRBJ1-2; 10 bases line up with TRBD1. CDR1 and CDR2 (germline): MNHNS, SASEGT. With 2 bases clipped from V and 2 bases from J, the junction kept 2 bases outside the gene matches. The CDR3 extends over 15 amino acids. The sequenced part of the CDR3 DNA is TGTGCCAGCAGTGAACGACAGGGGGCGAACTATGGC. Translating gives CASSERQGANYG. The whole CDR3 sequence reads CASSERQGANYGYTF.

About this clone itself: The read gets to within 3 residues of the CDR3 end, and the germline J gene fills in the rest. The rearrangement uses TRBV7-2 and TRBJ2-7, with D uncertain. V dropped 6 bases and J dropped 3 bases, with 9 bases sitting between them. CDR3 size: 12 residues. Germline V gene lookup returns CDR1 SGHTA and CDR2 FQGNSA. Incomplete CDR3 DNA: TGTGCCAGCAGTAAGCCGGGCTACGAG. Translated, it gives CASSKPGYE. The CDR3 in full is CASSKPGYEQYF.

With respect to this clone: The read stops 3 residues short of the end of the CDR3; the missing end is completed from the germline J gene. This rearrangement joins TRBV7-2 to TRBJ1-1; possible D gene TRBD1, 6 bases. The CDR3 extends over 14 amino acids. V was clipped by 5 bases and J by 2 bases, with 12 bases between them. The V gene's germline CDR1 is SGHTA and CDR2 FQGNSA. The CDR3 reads CASSRQVFNTEAFF. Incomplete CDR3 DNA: TGTGCCAGCAGCCGACAGGTTTTTAACACTGAA.

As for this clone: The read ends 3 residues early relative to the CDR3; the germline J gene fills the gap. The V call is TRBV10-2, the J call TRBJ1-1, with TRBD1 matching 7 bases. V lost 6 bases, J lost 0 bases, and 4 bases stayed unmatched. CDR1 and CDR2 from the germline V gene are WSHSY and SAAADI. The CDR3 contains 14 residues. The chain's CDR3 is CASRPGQMNTEAFF. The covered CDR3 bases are TGCGCCAGCAGACCGGGACAGATGAACACTGAA.